These T cell receptor beta chains were read from a single sample in a study of blood T cell repertoires in COVID-19. Clones were read by immunoSEQ multiplex PCR, and TCRdb kept only the in-frame ones, dropping some. Here the sample spans 250,000 to 300,000 clones, roughly 90% being singletons. Input material: peripheral blood. Receptors originate from a woman in her 50s who had recovered from COVID-19. Each CDR3 is given with its conserved first and last residue. The order of the fields is V gene, D gene, clone size, J gene, CDR3 DNA, CDR3 protein. The D gene is left open where the match is weak. Clone size is stated in some rows and not others, as once, few, many or a class when expanded.

TRBV10-3	TRBD1	once	TRBJ1-1	TGTGCCATCAGTGAAGGGACAGGGGATTCTTATGTCCCTGAAGCTTTCTTT	CAISEGTGDSYVPEAFF
TRBV20-1	TRBD2	.	TRBJ2-7	TGCAGTGCTAGTGCGGGGGGCGCCCCCTACGAGCAGTACTTC	CSASAGGAPYEQYF
TRBV5-1	.	.	TRBJ2-7	TGCGCCAGCAGACCTGCATGGGGAGCCTCCTACGAGCAGTACTTC	CASRPAWGASYEQYF
TRBV4-3	.	once	TRBJ2-7	TGCGCCAGCAGCCAAGATCTGGACAGCTCCTACGAGCAGTACTTC	CASSQDLDSSYEQYF
TRBV7-3	TRBD2	once	TRBJ2-7	TGTGCCAGCAGCCGAAGCGGCGGGGGGATCTACGAGCAGTACTTC	CASSRSGGGIYEQYF
TRBV12-5	.	.	TRBJ1-1	TGTGCTAGTGGTTATGGGCAGAACACTGAAGCTTTCTTT	CASGYGQNTEAFF
TRBV9	TRBD2	.	TRBJ2-1	TGTGCCAGCAGCGCCCTTAGCGGGAATTACAATGAGCAGTTCTTC	CASSALSGNYNEQFF
TRBV5-4	.	.	TRBJ2-1	TGTGCCAGCAGCTTGTCCGGACTGGAGAATGAGCAGTTCTTC	CASSLSGLENEQFF
TRBV7-2	TRBD2	.	TRBJ2-5	TGTGCCAGCAGCTTAGCCGGGGCGGGGCGGGGGCAAGAGACCCAGTACTTC	CASSLAGAGRGQETQYF
TRBV6-5	.	.	TRBJ2-3	TGTGCCAGCAGTACACAGGGTAGCACAGATACGCAGTATTTT	CASSTQGSTDTQYF
TRBV4-2	.	.	TRBJ1-5	TGTGCCAGCAGCCAATTTCAGGGACTGAGCAATCAGCCCCAGCATTTT	CASSQFQGLSNQPQHF
TRBV3-1/TRBV3-2	TRBD1	once	TRBJ1-2	TGTGCCAGCAGACCCGACAGGGGGCCACACCTGAAATCCTATGGCTACACCTTC	CASRPDRGPHLKSYGYTF
TRBV15	.	.	TRBJ1-4	TGTGCCACCAGCAGAGACCAGGGTTACGAAAAACTGTTTTTT	CATSRDQGYEKLFF
TRBV7-9	TRBD2	.	TRBJ2-1	TGTGCCAGCAGCTTATCGGGGGGAGCCCTCCGTGAGCAGTTCTTC	CASSLSGGALREQFF
TRBV7-7	.	.	TRBJ2-7	TGTGCTAGCAGCTTAGTTCGGTCGGGCGAGCAGTACTTC	CASSLVRSGEQYF
TRBV7-2	.	.	TRBJ2-3	TGTGCCAGCAGCAACCTCCGAGGGACAGATACGCAGTATTTT	CASSNLRGTDTQYF
TRBV5-1	.	.	TRBJ1-1	TGCGCCAGCAGCTCCCGGGAGAAGAACACTGAAGCTTTCTTT	CASSSREKNTEAFF
TRBV25-1	.	.	TRBJ1-2	TGTGCCAGCAGGGGGGCGGGAGTCAACTATGGCTACACCTTC	CASRGAGVNYGYTF
TRBV5-1	TRBD2	.	TRBJ2-1	TGCGCCAGCACGTCCGGGAGGGCCACCTACAATGAGCAGTTCTTC	CASTSGRATYNEQFF
TRBV12-5	TRBD1	.	TRBJ2-2	TGTGCTAGTGGTTTAAGGACAGGAGCATTCAGAGGACCCGGGGAGCTGTTTTTT	CASGLRTGAFRGPGELFF
TRBV6-2/TRBV6-3	.	.	TRBJ2-1	TGTGCCAGCAGTTACTCGGGCTTAAAGAATGAGCAGTTCTTC	CASSYSGLKNEQFF
TRBV18	TRBD2	.	TRBJ2-1	TGTGCCAGCTCGCTAGCGGGAAAGAATGAGCAGTTCTTC	CASSLAGKNEQFF
TRBV4-2	.	.	TRBJ2-3	TGTGCCAGCAGCCAAGAGGGGAGCAAGGATACGCAGTATTTT	CASSQEGSKDTQYF